These 19 T cell receptor beta chains came from one sample sequenced in a study of CD8 T cells in Susac syndrome. With random hexamers, roughly 0.5 to 1 ug RNA was reverse transcribed. TCRdb called the immunoSEQ multiplex PCR reads again in MiXCR, with one record for every CDR3 protein. The data hold approximately 120,000 distinct CDR3 sequences, with about 95% observed a single time. Material for sequencing was CD8+ T cells from PBMCs. The source is a human donor with Susac syndrome.

The genes are TRBV12-3 or TRBV12-4 and TRBJ2-3, with 14 bases lining up with TRBD2. The CDR3 covers 16 residues. J gave up 6 bases and V 3 bases, and 5 bases lay outside the gene matches. The CDR3 DNA sequence: TGTGCCAGCAGTTTCTATGGACTAGCGGGAGGCGATACGCAGTATTTT. It is translated as CASSFYGLAGGDTQYF.

The sample holds one count of this clonotype. The CDR3 region is CASSQMGAGRNTEAFF. For the CDR3, the DNA is TGTGCCAGCAGCCAAATGGGGGCCGGCAGGAACACTGAAGCTTTCTTT. V usage is TRBV11-2 and J usage is TRBJ1-1; tentative D call: TRBD1 (6 bases). The CDR3 spans 16 residues. The V gene's germline CDR1 is SGHAT and CDR2 FQNNGV. Trimming took off 5 bases at V and 1 base at J, with 17 bases between the two ends. The whole variable domain, filled in from reference TRBV11-2 and TRBJ1-1, reads EAGVAQSPRYKIIEKRQSVAFWCNPISGHATLYWYQQILGQGPKLLIQFQNNGVVDDSQLPKDRFSAERLKGVDSTLKIQPAKLEDSAVYLCASSQMGAGRNTEAFFGQGTRLTVV.

The genes are TRBV20-1 and TRBJ2-7; TRBD1 might be the D (5 bases). The CDR3 spans 12 residues. Germline CDR1 and CDR2: DFQATT and SNEGSKA (reference sequence). V shed 3 bases and J shed 3 bases, with 9 bases lying between them. In DNA, the CDR3 is TGCAGTGCTAGGATCAGGGACTACGAGCAGTACTTC. This translates into CSARIRDYEQYF.

The count of this clonotype is one. J is TRBJ2-1 and V is TRBV4-3; unclear D gene. Germline V gives CDR1 LGHNA, CDR2 YSLEER. The CDR3 sequence is 16 residues long. Trimming cost V 0 bases and J 4 bases, with 13 bases left between them. CDR3 nucleotide sequence: TGCGCCAGCAGCCAAGATCGGCAACTCTGGTACAATGAGCAGTTCTTC. It is translated as CASSQDRQLWYNEQFF.

This chain links TRBV11-2 with TRBJ2-3; perhaps TRBD2 as D (5 bases). V was cut by 5 bases and J by 1 base, with 7 bases left in between. This CDR3 spans 13 amino acids. Germline lookup yields CDR1 SGHAT and CDR2 FQNNGV. CDR3 in DNA: TGTGCCAGCAGCCAGAGGGGCACAGATACGCAGTATTTT. Protein: CASSQRGTDTQYF. The full variable domain, rest sourced from reference TRBV11-2 and TRBJ2-3, is EAGVAQSPRYKIIEKRQSVAFWCNPISGHATLYWYQQILGQGPKLLIQFQNNGVVDDSQLPKDRFSAERLKGVDSTLKIQPAKLEDSAVYLCASSQRGTDTQYFGPGTRLTVL.

This chain joins TRBV30 and TRBJ1-2; maybe TRBD1 (6 bases). Trimming shortened V by 4 bases and J by 0 bases, and 21 bases separated the two germline ends. Per the germline V gene, CDR1 is GTSNPN and CDR2 is SVGIG (reference sequence). The CDR3 runs to 17 residues. The CDR3 nucleotides read TGTGCCTGGAACAGAGCCCCCGGACAGCGAGCTAACTATGGCTACACCTTC. Translating it yields CAWNRAPGQRANYGYTF. The full variable domain, rest sourced from reference TRBV30 and TRBJ1-2, is SQTIHQWPATLVQPVGSPLSLECTVEGTSNPNLYWYRQAAGRGLQLLFYSVGIGQISSEVPQNLSASRPQDRQFILSSKKLLLSDSGFYLCAWNRAPGQRANYGYTFGSGTRLTVV.

This rearrangement joins TRBV7-6 to TRBJ2-3; 10 nucleotides align to TRBD2. Germline CDR1 and CDR2: SGHVS and FNYEAQ. The CDR3 covers 17 residues. Germline trimming cut 1 base from V and 2 bases from J; bases unmatched to any gene: 6. The CDR3 is CASSLDPSGGYTDTQYF. Here the CDR3 DNA reads TGTGCCAGCAGCTTAGATCCTAGCGGGGGATACACAGATACGCAGTATTTT.

A single count supports this clonotype. The J gene is TRBJ2-6, the V gene TRBV30; 10 bases line up with TRBD1. With V trimmed by 2 bases and J by 0 bases, 10 bases remained unmatched. Per the germline V gene, CDR1 is GTSNPN and CDR2 is SVGIG (reference sequence). The CDR3 spans 19 residues. CDR3 protein: CAWSPGTGDISSGANVLTF. As DNA, the CDR3 is TGTGCCTGGAGTCCCGGGACAGGGGATATCAGCTCTGGGGCCAACGTCCTGACTTTC.

V and J are TRBV14 and TRBJ1-2; maybe TRBD1 (6 bases). Germline V gene data show CDR1 as SGHDN and CDR2 as FVKESK. V lost 4 bases and J lost 7, with 10 bases in between. This CDR3 region has 12 residues. CDR3 sequence (DNA): TGTGCCAGCAGCCCGGACAGAGCTGGCTACACCTTC. It encodes CASSPDRAGYTF.

V gene TRBV4-2 combines with J gene TRBJ2-1; TRBD2 might be the D (6 bases). Trimming cost V 1 base and J 8 bases, with 12 bases left between them. The CDR3 spans 14 residues. CDR1 is LGHNA and CDR2 is YNFKEQ in the germline V gene. The CDR3 nucleotides read TGTGCCAGCAGCCAAGCGGGAGCCATCGATGAGCAGTTCTTC. It codes for CASSQAGAIDEQFF.

The chain is built from TRBV20-1 and TRBJ1-1; a possible D gene is TRBD1 (6 bases). Trimming took off 5 bases at V and 3 bases at J, with 22 bases between the two ends. The CDR3 totals 16 residues. Germline V gives CDR1 DFQATT, CDR2 SNEGSKA (reference sequence). CDR3 nucleotides: TGCAGTGCTCCCCGGGGGGGGGCAGGTTTCGACACTGAAGCTTTCTTT. Translated: CSAPRGGAGFDTEAFF.

J is TRBJ2-1 and V is TRBV11-2, with D tentatively TRBD1 (6 bases). Trimming stripped 7 bases from V and 3 bases from J, with 19 bases between. Germline CDR1 is SGHAT and CDR2 is FQNNGV. This CDR3 is 16 amino acids long. This CDR3 reads CASTDRGGQLYNEQFF. For the CDR3, the DNA is TGTGCCAGCACCGATCGAGGGGGACAACTCTACAATGAGCAGTTCTTC.

V and J are TRBV18 and TRBJ2-7, with 7 bases identical to TRBD1. Germline CDR1 KGHSH, CDR2 LQKENI. This CDR3 is 14 amino acids long. With 4 bases clipped from V and 0 bases from J, the junction kept 3 bases outside the gene matches. The CDR3 is CASSRDSYSYEQYF. The CDR3 DNA reads TGTGCCAGCTCACGGGACAGCTACTCCTACGAGCAGTACTTC.

The chain is built from TRBV30 and TRBJ1-1, with D hard to call. This CDR3 comprises 12 residues. V lost 5 bases, J lost 0 bases, and 7 bases lay in between. Germline values: CDR1 GTSNPN, CDR2 SVGIG (reference sequence). The CDR3 sequence: CAWEEMNTEAFF. CDR3 DNA: TGTGCCTGGGAGGAGATGAACACTGAAGCTTTCTTT.

The chain has TRBV7-9 and TRBJ1-2, with TRBD1 matching over 7 bases. Unmatched junction bases numbered 9, after V lost 3 bases and J lost 8 bases. Germline CDR1 reads SEHNR; CDR2 reads FQNEAQ (reference sequence). CDR3 length equals 14 residues. This CDR3 is CASSLENRGLGYTF. CDR3 in DNA: TGTGCCAGCAGCTTGGAGAACAGGGGTTTAGGCTACACCTTC.

The V and J genes are TRBV20-1 and TRBJ2-2; 11 nucleotides match TRBD2. Trimming at V came to 6 bases and at J to 6 bases, leaving 6 bases not matched to a gene. CDR1 is DFQATT, CDR2 SNEGSKA, per germline (reference sequence). The CDR3 sequence is 14 residues long. CDR3 residues: CSAVAGGTAGELFF. In DNA, the CDR3 is TGCAGTGCCGTAGCGGGAGGGACGGCCGGGGAGCTGTTTTTT.

This clonotype has more than one count but fewer than ten. The J gene is TRBJ2-2, the V gene TRBV20-1; no reliable D call. Germline CDR1 reads DFQATT; CDR2 reads SNEGSKA (reference sequence). The CDR3 contains 16 residues. Trimming stripped 0 bases from V and 6 bases from J, with 17 bases between. The CDR3 DNA is TGCAGTGCTAGAGATAACCTGGGCGGTCACGCCGGGGAGCTGTTTTTT. Translated: CSARDNLGGHAGELFF.

The chain links TRBV20-1 to TRBJ1-4; D perhaps matches TRBD1 (6 bases). This CDR3 has 15 amino acids. The V gene's germline CDR1 is DFQATT and CDR2 SNEGSKA (reference sequence). V lost 3 bases and J lost 6, with 17 bases in between. The CDR3 reads CSARFSGGLDEKLFF. The CDR3 nucleotides are TGCAGTGCTAGGTTCTCCGGGGGCTTGGATGAAAAACTGTTTTTT.

V usage is TRBV6-2 or TRBV6-3 and J usage is TRBJ1-6, with D possibly matching TRBD1 (6 bases). V lost 5 bases and J 7 bases, leaving 15 bases between the germline ends. CDR1 and CDR2 (germline): MNHEY, SVGEGT. The CDR3 is 15 amino acids. CDR3: CASSPGVFENSPLHF. CDR3 nucleotide sequence: TGTGCCAGCAGTCCAGGGGTGTTCGAGAATTCACCCCTCCACTTT.